The 18 T cell receptor beta chains in this list originate from one sample, sequenced in a study of shared clonotypes between healthy human individuals. Data came from immunoSEQ multiplex PCR; TCRdb stores just in-frame clones and leaves some out. The sample has approximately 2.1 million clones, over 90% seen once. The sample was naive CD4+ T cells from PBMCs. Specified subset: CD45RA+ positively selected. These receptors came from a man aged 18 to 30 in good health. Some clones in this sample may be carry-over from other donors' samples.

The chain carries TRBV7-9 and TRBJ2-3, with 11 bases matching TRBD2. The CDR3 runs to 17 residues. Germline V lookup: CDR1 SEHNR, CDR2 FQNEAQ (reference sequence). The junction had 7 bases not matched to a gene; V was cut back by 5 bases and J by 0 bases. CDR3 sequence: CASSRGLAGPSTDTQYF. The CDR3 DNA follows: TGTGCCAGCAGCAGAGGACTAGCGGGCCCTAGCACAGATACGCAGTATTTT.

V is TRBV2 and J is TRBJ2-3, with 7 bases lining up with TRBD2. Germline V CDR1 and CDR2: SNHLY, FYNNEI. Germline trimming cut 5 bases from V and 2 bases from J; bases unmatched to any gene: 10. The CDR3 is 16 amino acids. The CDR3 loop is CASSQETSRLTDTQYF. The DNA of the CDR3 is TGTGCCAGCAGTCAAGAGACTAGCAGGCTCACAGATACGCAGTATTTT.

This clone was observed a few times. Different DNA sequences within this sample yield the same CDR3. The chain uses TRBV9 and TRBJ1-1; D possibly corresponds to TRBD1 (5 bases). Trimming took off 0 bases at V and 1 base at J, with 10 bases between the two ends. Looked up from germline, CDR1 is SGDLS and CDR2 is YYNGEE. The CDR3 has 15 residues. The CDR3: CASSVGSGANTEAFF. The CDR3 DNA reads TGTGCCAGCAGCGTAGGATCTGGGGCGAACACTGAAGCTTTCTTT. Full variable domain (rest looked up from reference TRBV9 and TRBJ1-1): DSGVTQTPKHLITATGQRVTLRCSPRSGDLSVYWYQQSLDQGLQFLIQYYNGEERAKGNILERFSAQQFPDLHSELNLSSLELGDSALYFCASSVGSGANTEAFFGQGTRLTVV.

The rearrangement uses TRBV19 and TRBJ2-2, with D possibly TRBD1 on 7 matching bases. V gave up 6 bases and J gave up 6 bases, with 14 bases separating them. This CDR3 spans 14 amino acids. The germline gives CDR1 LNHDA, CDR2 SQIVND (reference sequence). The DNA for the CDR3 is TGTGCCAGTAGCGACCAGGGGGGTGCCGGGGAGCTGTTTTTT. Amino acids: CASSDQGGAGELFF.

J is TRBJ1-5 and V is TRBV7-8; D remains unclear. The CDR3 length is 13 residues. CDR1 and CDR2 from the germline V gene are SGHVS and FQNEAQ. V was cut by 1 base and J by 4 bases, with 5 bases left in between. CDR3 residues: CASSLDPNQPQHF. The CDR3 region has the DNA TGTGCCAGCAGCTTAGACCCAAATCAGCCCCAGCATTTT.

V gene TRBV19 combines with J gene TRBJ1-2, with D perhaps TRBD1 (5 bases). Trimming pared 5 bases from V and 4 bases from J, leaving 17 bases between. CDR1 is LNHDA and CDR2 is SQIVND in the germline V gene (reference sequence). The CDR3 consists of 15 residues. The CDR3 DNA reads TGTGCCAGTAGTCCCCTTGGAGGGGAAATCTATGGCTACACCTTC. Translated: CASSPLGGEIYGYTF.

The V and J genes are TRBV5-4 and TRBJ2-1, with 12 bases aligning to TRBD1. Germline-derived CDR1 and CDR2 are SGHNT and YYREEE (reference sequence). J lost 7 bases, V lost 0 bases, and 5 bases had no gene match. CDR3 length: 16 amino acids. For the CDR3, the DNA is TGTGCCAGCAGCTTGGCGGGGACAGGGGGCGGGAATGAGCAGTTCTTC. The encoded protein is CASSLAGTGGGNEQFF.

The chain is built from TRBV5-1 and TRBJ1-3; D possibly corresponds to TRBD1 (6 bases). The CDR3 loop spans 16 amino acids. Trimming removed 4 bases from V and 0 bases from J, with 14 bases in between. Germline CDR1 and CDR2: SGHRS and YFSETQ. In nucleotides, the CDR3 is TGCGCCAGCAGCGTAAACGACAGGCGCTCTGGAAACACCATATATTTT. Translated: CASSVNDRRSGNTIYF.

This chain links TRBV7-9 with TRBJ2-5, with TRBD2 identical over 13 bases. The germline gives CDR1 SEHNR, CDR2 FQNEAQ (reference sequence). The CDR3 extends over 18 amino acids. Trimming at V came to 5 bases and at J to 1 base, leaving 10 bases not matched to a gene. CDR3 sequence: CASSQTSGRWRGQETQYF. CDR3 in DNA: TGTGCCAGCAGCCAGACTAGCGGGAGGTGGAGGGGCCAAGAGACCCAGTACTTC.

CDR3 DNA sequence: TGCGCCAGCACCCCTCTAGCAGGGCTGAACACCGGGGAGCTGTTTTTT. It encodes CASTPLAGLNTGELFF. V gene TRBV5-1 combines with J gene TRBJ2-2; D may correspond to TRBD1 or TRBD2 (5 bases each). Trimming took off 6 bases at V and 1 base at J, with 16 bases between the two ends. CDR1 and CDR2 from the germline V gene are SGHRS and YFSETQ. The CDR3 totals 16 residues.

The V and J genes are TRBV10-3 and TRBJ2-5; 9 bases fit TRBD1. After removal of 5 bases from V and 2 bases from J, the junction contained 9 bases not matched to a gene. The CDR3 spans 16 residues. CDR1 and CDR2 (germline): ENHRY, SYGVKD. The CDR3 DNA follows: TGTGCCATCAGTTACAATACAGGGGGCGGACAAGAGACCCAGTACTTC. Its translation is CAISYNTGGGQETQYF.

This chain connects TRBV27 to TRBJ2-3; 15 bases map to TRBD2. The CDR3 runs to 19 residues. The trim removed 6 bases at V and 2 bases at J, leaving 12 bases unmatched. Germline loops: CDR1 MNHEY, CDR2 SMNVEV (reference sequence). CDR3 nucleotide sequence: TGTGCCAGCAGGACCCGGGGGACTAGCGGGAGGATCTACACAGATACGCAGTATTTT. It encodes CASRTRGTSGRIYTDTQYF.

The rearrangement links TRBV18 to TRBJ2-1; 11 bases align to TRBD1. V lost 4 bases, J lost 3 bases, and 8 bases stayed unmatched. The length of the CDR3 is 17 residues. Germline CDR1 is KGHSH and CDR2 is LQKENI. The CDR3 sequence: CASSRGQGDRNYNEQFF. CDR3 in DNA: TGTGCCAGCTCACGGGGACAGGGGGACAGGAACTACAATGAGCAGTTCTTC.

The chain combines TRBV6-6 with TRBJ2-7; 7 nucleotides match TRBD2. After removal of 5 bases from V and 3 bases from J, the junction contained 10 bases not matched to a gene. The germline V gene encodes CDR1 MNHNY and CDR2 SVGAGI (reference sequence). The CDR3 loop spans 15 amino acids. The CDR3: CASSPPGLADYEQYF. CDR3 coding DNA: TGTGCCAGCAGTCCCCCTGGGCTAGCGGACTACGAGCAGTACTTC.

There are a few counts of this clone. V gene TRBV6-5 combines with J gene TRBJ2-2; no reliable D call. Germline V lookup: CDR1 MNHEY, CDR2 SVGAGI. This CDR3 comprises 13 residues. V dropped 6 bases and J dropped 4 bases, with 9 bases sitting between them. CDR3 protein: CASRFTPTGELFF. The CDR3 DNA is TGTGCCAGCAGATTCACCCCCACCGGGGAGCTGTTTTTT.

The chain has TRBV7-3 and TRBJ2-2; no definite D call. Germline V lookup: CDR1 SGHTA, CDR2 FQGTGA. The germline V and J ends were trimmed by 5 bases and 1 base, with 8 bases remaining between them. This CDR3 contains 14 residues. The CDR3 coding sequence is TGTGCCAGCAGCCCACAGATGAACACCGGGGAGCTGTTTTTT. Its protein is CASSPQMNTGELFF.

CDR3 coding DNA: TGTGCCAGCTCACCAACTGCACAGGGGGCCGGAGGCACTGAAGCTTTCTTT. This gives the protein CASSPTAQGAGGTEAFF. V is TRBV18 and J is TRBJ1-1; 9 bases match TRBD1. V dropped 2 bases and J dropped 4; count of bases not matched to a gene: 11. The germline CDR1 and CDR2 sequences are KGHSH and LQKENI. The CDR3 sequence is 17 residues long.

V gene TRBV5-1 combines with J gene TRBJ2-2; D unresolved. V was cut by 0 bases and J by 2 bases, with 11 bases left in between. The germline CDR1 and CDR2 sequences are SGHRS and YFSETQ. The CDR3 runs 16 residues. CDR3 region: CASSLASNQNTGELFF. CDR3 bases: TGCGCCAGCAGCTTGGCGTCGAACCAAAACACCGGGGAGCTGTTTTTT.